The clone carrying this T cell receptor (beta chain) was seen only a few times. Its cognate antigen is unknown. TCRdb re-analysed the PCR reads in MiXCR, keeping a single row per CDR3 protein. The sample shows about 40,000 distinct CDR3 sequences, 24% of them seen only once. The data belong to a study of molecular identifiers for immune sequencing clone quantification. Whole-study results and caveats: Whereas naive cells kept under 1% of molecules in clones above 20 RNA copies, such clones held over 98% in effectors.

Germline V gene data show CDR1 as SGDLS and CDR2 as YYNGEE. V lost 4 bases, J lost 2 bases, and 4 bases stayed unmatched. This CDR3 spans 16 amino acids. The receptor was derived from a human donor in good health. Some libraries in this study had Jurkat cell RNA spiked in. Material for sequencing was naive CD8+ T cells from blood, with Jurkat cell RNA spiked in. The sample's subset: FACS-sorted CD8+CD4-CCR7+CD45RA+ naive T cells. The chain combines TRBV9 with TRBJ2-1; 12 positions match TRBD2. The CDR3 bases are TGTGCCAGCAGCCCCTGGACTAGCGGGACCTACAATGAGCAGTTCTTC. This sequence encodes CASSPWTSGTYNEQFF. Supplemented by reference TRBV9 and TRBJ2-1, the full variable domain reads DSGVTQTPKHLITATGQRVTLRCSPRSGDLSVYWYQQSLDQGLQFLIQYYNGEERAKGNILERFSAQQFPDLHSELNLSSLELGDSALYFCASSPWTSGTYNEQFFGPGTRLTVL.